This entry describes one T cell receptor beta chain. Its specific antigen is unknown. It has no much larger one-base neighbor in the sample; base qualities were not kept. TCRbeta CDR3 regions were amplified from genomic DNA by means of the immunoSEQ Assay, a bias-controlled multiplex PCR. Turning to the authors' computational methods: Nucleated cell counts per sample were estimated from amplification of reference gene primers within the assay. To quantify the absolute abundance of each unique TCRbeta CDR3 rearrangement, sequence reads were collapsed and filtered. Productive Simpson clonality was computed per sample as the square root of Simpson's diversity index over productive rearrangements. TCRdb obtained this table from immuneACCESS and retained in-frame rearrangements with V and J assigned. These tables miss some clones; where compared with another copy, unresolved V genes account for less than half of the shortfall, and the remainder is unexplained. V and J calls plus clone size are reproduced from that table; the DNA served to infer D and trimming. The sample yields under 60,000 clones; approximately 90% were counted once. The ten largest clones take up less than 4% of the sample.

There are 15 amino acids in the CDR3, from cysteine to phenylalanine inclusive. Of all the DNA, just the CDR3 is kept, 45 bases in frame from base 1. Deletion took 6 bases off V and 0 bases off J, with a span of 12 bases between the germline ends. The CDR1 and CDR2 encoded by the germline V gene (reference sequence) are MNHNY and SVGAGI. Whole blood was collected in K2EDTA tubes by collaborating institutions according to the institutions' own protocols. For TCRbeta analysis, collaborators shipped samples in one of three forms: frozen whole blood, isolated PBMCs, or DNA extracted from either of those sample types. The data belong to a study of blood T cell repertoires in COVID-19 (dated by TCRdb to the early 2020s). Describing the broader study: Collaborator samples came from the United States, Italy and Spain and covered acute and convalescent phases of COVID-19. The prospective study material was composed of cDNA or gDNA derived from T cells, B-cell-depleted T cells, or PBMCs. Deeply sampled blood TCRbeta repertoires from subjects exposed to, actively infected with, or recovered from COVID-19 were included in the dataset. The repertoires were made available in a free public database intended to serve as a resource for research on the immune response to SARS-CoV-2. Samples were obtained from the ongoing ImmuneRACE study (first 160 participants) and from 950 to 1,500 subjects provided by 6 global collaborators. A de-identified subject ID, COVID-19 status, age in years and sex were almost always included in the sample metadata. Where available, HLA class I and class II types were obtained from metadata supplied by the sample provider rather than from assay-based typing.

The paper as a whole reports these results and caveats: How much clinical and demographic metadata was included differed by source and by participant, and the metadata was provided uncurated.

The sample consisted of peripheral blood. The chain links TRBV6-6 with TRBJ1-3, with no confidently assigned D gene. The TCR comes from a man aged 45-65 years with acute or convalescent COVID-19. CDR3 protein: CASRPRVNSGNTIYF. The sequenced DNA is TGTGCCAGCAGGCCCCGGGTCAACTCTGGAAACACCATATATTTT.